This T cell receptor (beta chain) appears in the sequencing data of a study of memory CD4+ T cells and cytomegalovirus serostatus. The sort gate was single viable CD3+CD4+CD8-CD45RO+ cells for memory CD4+ T cells. Donors' CMV status reflects serum IgG against pp150, pp28, p38, p52. Total CD4+ T cells were enriched by CD4 positive selection. Study-wide results and caveats: Each of fewer than 80 CMV-associated TCRbeta sequences occurred in one to five individuals. The CMV-associated TCR signature appears largely within the CD4+ memory repertoire.

Repertoires were generated with immunoSEQ multiplex PCR, while TCRdb's copy carries only in-frame clones and drops some. The sample lists about 56,000 clones; about 80% were seen once. This clone was detected a few times. What it binds is not known. The receptor was derived from an adult in good health and CMV-seropositive. The material sequenced was memory CD4+ T cells from blood.

The DNA for the CDR3 is TGTGCCAGTAGTGGATTGAGGCGCACAGATACGCAGTATTTT. This translates into CASSGLRRTDTQYF. The chain carries TRBV19 and TRBJ2-3; D is uncertain. Trimming took off 5 bases at V and 1 base at J, with 10 bases between the two ends. The V gene's germline CDR1 is LNHDA and CDR2 SQIVND (reference sequence). The CDR3 totals 14 residues.